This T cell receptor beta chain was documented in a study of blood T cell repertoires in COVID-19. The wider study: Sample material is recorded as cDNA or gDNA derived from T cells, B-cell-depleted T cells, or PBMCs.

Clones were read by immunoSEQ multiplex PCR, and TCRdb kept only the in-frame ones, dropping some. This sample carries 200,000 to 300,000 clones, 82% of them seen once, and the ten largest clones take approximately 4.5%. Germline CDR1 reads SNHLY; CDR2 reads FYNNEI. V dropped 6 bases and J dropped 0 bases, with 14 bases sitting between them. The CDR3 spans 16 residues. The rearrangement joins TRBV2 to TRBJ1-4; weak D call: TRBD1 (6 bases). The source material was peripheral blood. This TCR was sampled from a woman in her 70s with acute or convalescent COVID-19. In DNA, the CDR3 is TGTGCCAGCAGCTCACAGGGTGGAGCAACTAATGAAAAACTGTTTTTT. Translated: CASSSQGGATNEKLFF.